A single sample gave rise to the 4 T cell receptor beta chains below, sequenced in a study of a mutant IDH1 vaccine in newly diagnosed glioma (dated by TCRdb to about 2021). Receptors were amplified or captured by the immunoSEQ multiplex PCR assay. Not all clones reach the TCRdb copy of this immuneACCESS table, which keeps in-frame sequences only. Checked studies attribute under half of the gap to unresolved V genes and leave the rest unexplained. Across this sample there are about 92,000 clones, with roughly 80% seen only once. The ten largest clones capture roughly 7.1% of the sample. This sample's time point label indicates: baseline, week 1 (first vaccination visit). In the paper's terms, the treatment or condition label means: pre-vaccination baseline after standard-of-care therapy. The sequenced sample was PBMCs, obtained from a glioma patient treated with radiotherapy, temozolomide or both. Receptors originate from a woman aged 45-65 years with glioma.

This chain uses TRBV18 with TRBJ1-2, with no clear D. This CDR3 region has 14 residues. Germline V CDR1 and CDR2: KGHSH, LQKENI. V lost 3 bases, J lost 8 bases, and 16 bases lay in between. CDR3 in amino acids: CASSPPWNIWGYTF. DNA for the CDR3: TGTGCCAGCTCACCCCCATGGAACATATGGGGCTACACCTTC.

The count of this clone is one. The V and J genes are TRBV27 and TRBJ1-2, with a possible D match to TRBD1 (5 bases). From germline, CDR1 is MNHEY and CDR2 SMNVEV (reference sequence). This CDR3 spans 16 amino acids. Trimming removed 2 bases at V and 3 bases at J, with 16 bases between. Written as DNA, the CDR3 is TGTGCCAGCAGTTTACGGGGGTTAGACACATACTATGGCTACACCTTC. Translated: CASSLRGLDTYYGYTF.

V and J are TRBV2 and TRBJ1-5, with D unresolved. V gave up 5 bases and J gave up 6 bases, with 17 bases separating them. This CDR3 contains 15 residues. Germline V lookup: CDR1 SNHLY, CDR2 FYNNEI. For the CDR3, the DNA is TGTGCCAGCAGTAAGACCGCGTCCAAGGGTCAGCCCCAGCATTTT. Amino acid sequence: CASSKTASKGQPQHF.

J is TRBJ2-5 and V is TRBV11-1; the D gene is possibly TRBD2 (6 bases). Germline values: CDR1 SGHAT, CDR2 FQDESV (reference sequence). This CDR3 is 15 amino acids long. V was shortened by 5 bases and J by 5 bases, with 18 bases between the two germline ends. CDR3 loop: CASSRKTRFEETQYF. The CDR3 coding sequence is TGTGCCAGCAGCCGAAAGACTAGATTCGAGGAGACCCAGTACTTC.